This T cell receptor beta chain was captured in a study of T cell responses to AZD1222 COVID-19 vaccine (dated by TCRdb to 2020 to 2022). About the investigation overall: AZD1222 recipients given second doses at about 4 weeks or at about 12 weeks were pooled, since spike-specific TCR depth and breadth were not found to differ between the two schedules. Enrollment into the trials was organized by age into subgroups of 18-55, 56-69 and 70-plus years, and those subgroups contained 148, 28 and 57 TCR-sequenced participants, respectively. A total of over 230 trial participants underwent TCR sequencing, of whom nearly 210 received two doses of AZD1222 and about 25 received two doses of the MenACWY control vaccine. Results and caveats for the whole study, not just this receptor: The vaccine-associated CD4 TCRs covered the entire spike protein, and the dominant responses fell in regions 160-218 and 743-854. Participants were mostly white British and included more females than males, and it was suggested by the authors that clonal diversity may have been underestimated. Because no day 14 peak-response samples were available, repertoires were characterized only after the peak T cell response. Conclusions about previously exposed vaccinees are limited, since just a handful of AZD1222 recipients were seropositive for SARS-CoV-2 at baseline. After two AZD1222 doses, spike-specific TCR breadth and depth were significantly higher than at day 0 and than in MenACWY recipients. Nearly half of unique spike-specific TCRs reportedly recognized epitopes outside regions mutated in the B.1.351 and B.1.1.7 variants. In the small 56-69-year group, the increase in depth fell short of significance, most likely because of low power.

What the time point label conveys for this sample: baseline before first vaccination. Vaccinee samples came from UK trials COV001 and COV002, including a single-blind randomized controlled phase 2/3 trial of AZD1222 (ChAdOx1 nCoV-19) in healthy adults. For TCRbeta chain sequencing, PBMC samples were collected from trial participants at day 0 and at day 28 after the second dose. The CDR3 regions of human TCRbeta chains were subjected to immunosequencing. Under the source paper's analysis protocol: TCRs in the repertoires were matched against a reference library of SARS-CoV-2-specific TCRs that had been generated with the MIRA antigen-specificity platform. Breadth was defined as the fraction of unique TCRs that were SARS-CoV-2-associated. Depth was defined as the fraction of total T cells that were SARS-CoV-2-associated. Each spike-specific TCR was assigned to its reactive spike region and to a CD4 or CD8 class using the MIRA data. Log10-transformed breadth and depth values were compared by one-way ANOVA with Sidak's multiple comparisons tests. TCRdb took this table from immuneACCESS and kept in-frame rearrangements with V and J called. Such tables lack part of the clones; where checked against another copy, unresolved V genes explain under half of the gap, and the rest is unexplained. That table supplies the V and J calls and clone size; D and trimming were determined from the DNA. The sample yields over 150,000 clones; 90% were counted once. Of the sample, approximately 20% is held by the ten largest clones.

As concerns this clone: There is no known antigen for this receptor. No base qualities exist here, and no much larger clone lies one base off it.

The junction carries 21 bases between V and J, which are trimmed by 4 bases and 5 bases respectively. The CDR3, from cysteine to phenylalanine, totals 16 residues. Only the CDR3 region is kept as DNA, spanning 48 bases read in frame from base 1. The germline V gene sets CDR1 to MGHRA and CDR2 to YSYEKL. This TCR derives from an adult in good health. The sequence is built from TRBV4-1 and TRBJ2-7; TRBD1 is perhaps the D gene, given 5 matching bases. This specimen consisted of peripheral blood, obtained on day 0 of AZD1222 vaccination. The DNA is TGCGCCAGCAGCCCCCTAGGACAAGCCTCTTCCCACGAGCAGTACTTC. This encodes CASSPLGQASSHEQYF.